Below are 14 T cell receptor beta chains sequenced from a single sample in a study of shared clonotypes between healthy human individuals. Profiled with immunoSEQ multiplex PCR; TCRdb holds only in-frame clones, not every one. The sample yields 950,000 to 1,200,000 clones, 70% to 80% seen once. Material for sequencing was memory CD4+ T cells from PBMCs. Subset specified: CD45RA-negative fraction. The receptors were gathered from a man between 18 and 35 years old in good health. Some clones in this sample may be carry-over from other donors' samples.

This clone was observed a few times. V gene TRBV30 combines with J gene TRBJ2-1; 10 nucleotides match TRBD2. The V gene end was trimmed by 2 bases and the J gene end by 7 bases; junction bases not matched to a gene: 5. The length of the CDR3 is 14 residues. Germline V CDR1 and CDR2: GTSNPN, SVGIG (reference sequence). In nucleotides, the CDR3 is TGTGCCTGGAGTAGCGGGAGGGCAGGGAATGAGCAGTTCTTC. Its translation is CAWSSGRAGNEQFF.

V gene TRBV4-1 combines with J gene TRBJ2-7, with D tentatively TRBD1 (6 bases). CDR1 MGHRA and CDR2 YSYEKL come from the germline V gene. The CDR3 is made up of 16 amino acids. V dropped 0 bases and J dropped 6 bases, with 18 bases sitting between them. CDR3 coding DNA: TGCGCCAGCAGCCAAGAAGATGCCAGGGGCATATTCGAGCAGTACTTC. This codes for CASSQEDARGIFEQYF.

As to this clone: Other DNA sequences in the sample encode the same CDR3. The chain has TRBV6-5 and TRBJ1-2; maybe TRBD1 (5 bases). V lost 0 bases to trimming and J lost 4 bases, with 9 bases between them. CDR1 and CDR2 from the germline V gene are MNHEY and SVGAGI. This CDR3 comprises 14 residues. Here the CDR3 reads CASSYSGTVYGYTF. The CDR3 nucleotides are TGTGCCAGCAGTTACTCGGGGACGGTCTATGGCTACACCTTC.

This sequence joins TRBV5-1 and TRBJ2-2, with 7 bases fitting TRBD1. The CDR3 length is 15 residues. Looked up from germline, CDR1 is SGHRS and CDR2 is YFSETQ. The V and J ends lost 3 bases and 1 base, in that order; junction bases with no gene match: 3. CDR3 bases: TGCGCCAGCAGCTCGTGGACAGGGAACACCGGGGAGCTGTTTTTT. Protein sequence: CASSSWTGNTGELFF. Full variable domain (remainder filled in from reference TRBV5-1 and TRBJ2-2): KAGVTQTPRYLIKTRGQQVTLSCSPISGHRSVSWYQQTPGQGLQFLFEYFSETQRNKGNFPGRFSGRQFSNSRSEMNVSTLELGDSALYLCASSSWTGNTGELFFGEGSRLTVL.

V is TRBV27 and J is TRBJ2-7; the D is unclear. Germline V gene sequence: CDR1 MNHEY, CDR2 SMNVEV (reference sequence). V was trimmed by 6 bases and J by 3 bases, leaving 12 bases between them. This CDR3 comprises 13 residues. The CDR3 protein is CASRPPDFYEQYF. CDR3 DNA: TGTGCCAGCAGGCCCCCGGATTTCTACGAGCAGTACTTC.

In DNA, the CDR3 is TGTGCCAGCAGCTCGGGACTAGCGGGAGGCATCGGTGAGCAGTTCTTC. It specifies CASSSGLAGGIGEQFF. This chain links TRBV7-3 with TRBJ2-1; TRBD2 aligns across 15 bases. The CDR3 extends over 16 amino acids. Losses at the gene ends were 4 bases for V and 9 bases for J; bases not matched to a gene: 7. The germline V gene encodes CDR1 SGHTA and CDR2 FQGTGA.

Concerning this clone: A junction end diverges from the germline sequence, so it may reflect a read error. CDR3 sequence reads: CASSPTYFTTSGRRNAGELFF. DNA for the CDR3: TGTGCCAGCAGCCCAACGTACTTTACGACTAGCGGGAGACGGAACGCCGGGGAGCTGTTTTTT. The chain carries TRBV28 and TRBJ2-2, with 12 bases matching TRBD2. CDR1 and CDR2 (germline): MDHEN, SYDVKM. The CDR3 has 21 amino acids.

The rearrangement uses TRBV5-1 and TRBJ2-2, with D perhaps given as TRBD1 or TRBD2 (7 bases each). Germline CDR1 reads SGHRS; CDR2 reads YFSETQ. The germline V and J ends were trimmed by 0 bases and 13 bases, with 19 bases remaining between them. This CDR3 spans 15 amino acids. CDR3 sequence: CASSLVGGGPTGLFF. Written as DNA, the CDR3 is TGCGCCAGCAGCTTGGTGGGAGGGGGCCCAACGGGGCTGTTTTTT.

This clone was seen a handful of times. This chain links TRBV27 with TRBJ2-5; D could derive from TRBD1 or TRBD2 (6 bases each). CDR1 and CDR2 from the germline V gene are MNHEY and SMNVEV (reference sequence). The CDR3 totals 15 residues. V was cut by 8 bases and J by 1 base, with 17 bases left in between. CDR3 loop: CASGVQGGSQETQYF. In DNA form, the CDR3 reads TGTGCCAGCGGGGTACAGGGAGGAAGCCAAGAGACCCAGTACTTC.

This chain joins TRBV4-2 and TRBJ2-1; 7 bases agree with TRBD2. With 0 bases clipped from V and 9 bases from J, the junction kept 14 bases outside the gene matches. This CDR3 is built from 17 residues. Germline CDR1 and CDR2: LGHNA and YNFKEQ. CDR3 bases: TGTGCCAGCAGCCAAGATCCCAGCGGGAATTCTGCCGGTGAGCAGTTCTTC. It yields the protein CASSQDPSGNSAGEQFF.

Only a few counts were recorded for this clone. The V and J genes are TRBV28 and TRBJ2-2, with D perhaps assigned TRBD1 or TRBD2 (7 bases each). The length of the CDR3 is 16 residues. Deletions cut 10 bases from V and 4 bases from J, with 22 bases between. Per germline, CDR1 MDHEN and CDR2 SYDVKM. The CDR3 DNA sequence: TGTGCCATCCGCACCCCAGGGGGGGCGGGCACCGGGGAGCTGTTTTTT. This encodes CAIRTPGGAGTGELFF.

The rearrangement joins TRBV28 to TRBJ2-2; TRBD1 is a possible D gene (6 bases). Germline V lookup: CDR1 MDHEN, CDR2 SYDVKM. The CDR3 length is 15 residues. V was pared by 6 bases and J by 2 bases, with 13 bases between. The CDR3 sequence is CASSPGTLNTGELFF. CDR3 coding DNA: TGTGCCAGCAGCCCCGGGACACTTAACACCGGGGAGCTGTTTTTT.

This chain joins TRBV28 and TRBJ2-1; TRBD2 matches 7 bases. From germline, CDR1 is MDHEN and CDR2 SYDVKM. The length of the CDR3 is 15 residues. V lost 6 bases and J lost 2; bases outside the gene matches: 7. In DNA form, the CDR3 reads TGTGCCAGCAGGGCTGGCCTAGCGGCCTACAATGAGCAGTTCTTC. Protein: CASRAGLAAYNEQFF. Full variable domain (missing parts from reference TRBV28 and TRBJ2-1): DVKVTQSSRYLVKRTGEKVFLECVQDMDHENMFWYRQDPGLGLRLIYFSYDVKMKEKGDIPEGYSVSREKKERFSLILESASTNQTSMYLCASRAGLAAYNEQFFGPGTRLTVL.

This clone appeared a few times. The chain has TRBV9 and TRBJ1-4; 8 bases match TRBD1. The J segment lost 7 bases and the V segment lost 3 bases, leaving 8 bases of the junction unmatched. Germline CDR1 reads SGDLS; CDR2 reads YYNGEE. CDR3 length: 15 amino acids. The CDR3 spells CASSADRGSSEKLFF. CDR3 in DNA: TGTGCCAGCAGCGCCGACAGGGGAAGCAGTGAAAAACTGTTTTTT.